The TCR beta chain under discussion was sequenced for a study of blood T cell repertoires in COVID-19 (dated by TCRdb to 2018 to 2021). Regarding the study in general: Samples covering the acute and convalescent phases of COVID-19 were provided by collaborators in the United States, Italy and Spain. The material from the prospective study consisted of cDNA or gDNA derived from T cells, B-cell-depleted T cells, or PBMCs. Subjects who had been exposed to COVID-19, were actively infected with it, or had recovered from it provided the deeply sampled blood TCRbeta repertoires that made up the dataset. The repertoires were made available in a free public database intended to serve as a resource for research on the immune response to SARS-CoV-2. The samples were drawn from two sources: the first 160 participants of the ongoing ImmuneRACE study, and 950 to 1,500 subjects contributed by 6 global collaborators. Nearly every sample came with metadata listing a de-identified subject ID, COVID-19 status, age in years and sex. Where available, HLA class I and class II types were taken from metadata supplied by the sample provider and were not determined by assay-based typing. Beyond this particular receptor, the publication reports: How much clinical and demographic metadata was included differed by source and by participant, and the metadata was provided uncurated.

Another Seattle source contributed samples from volunteer blood donors who had recovered from COVID-19. Collaborating institutions collected whole blood in K2EDTA tubes following their own protocols. For TCRbeta analysis, collaborators shipped samples as frozen whole blood, isolated PBMCs, or DNA extracted from either of those sample types. In the germline V gene (reference sequence), CDR1 corresponds to LNHDA and CDR2 to SQIVND. The trim is 3 bases for V and 10 bases for J, with a gap of 19 bases between the germline ends. The cysteine opens and the phenylalanine closes a CDR3 of 16 amino acids. The DNA shown is the 48-base CDR3, in frame from base 1. TCRbeta CDR3 regions were amplified from genomic DNA using the immunoSEQ Assay, a bias-controlled multiplex PCR. From the authors' description of their analysis: The number of nucleated cells in each sample was estimated from the amplification of reference gene primers within the assay. To quantify the absolute abundance of each unique TCRbeta CDR3 rearrangement, sequence reads were collapsed and filtered. For each sample, productive Simpson clonality was calculated as the square root of Simpson's diversity index over productive rearrangements. The table was pulled from immuneACCESS by TCRdb, which kept in-frame rearrangements only. Such tables lose some clones; where checked, under half of the loss comes from unresolved V genes, and the rest has no known cause. V and J calls and clone size are as listed in that table; D and trimming were resolved from the DNA. Present in this sample are over 250,000 clones, around 89% of which were seen just once. Clones ranked in the top ten supply 0.9% to 1% of the sample.

Note on this clone: No antigen is known for it. No base-level quality is on record; no much larger clone is a single base apart.

The specimen was peripheral blood. The chain is made from TRBV19 and TRBJ1-6; tentative D gene TRBD1, with 5 bases matching. This TCR was sampled from a woman aged 40 to 50 who had recovered from COVID-19. The nucleotide sequence reads as follows: TGTGCCAGTAGTATTCCCGCCCAGGGTACGGGCTCACCCCTCCACTTT. Its amino acids are CASSIPAQGTGSPLHF.